The entry below gives a single T cell receptor (beta chain) sequence along with its context. One end of the junction is discordant with germline, which a read error may explain. The data are from a study of T-cell reconstitution after alpha-beta-depleted transplantation in children. Unique molecular identifiers were incorporated into the prepared TCRbeta library. Each CDR3 protein is one row after TCRdb ran MiXCR on the PCR reads. The sample yields more than 150,000 distinct CDR3 sequences, roughly 15% seen once. CDR1 and CDR2 (germline): LGHDT, YNNKEL (reference sequence). The CDR3 length is 8 residues.

The chain couples TRBV3-1 to TRBJ2-2; tentative D call: TRBD2 (5 bases). This clonotype was obtained from a human donor who donated a stem cell graft to a child with acute lymphoblastic leukemia. This specimen was PBMCs from the stem cell graft donor, taken from the stem cell graft. The CDR3 DNA is TGTGTCTCCGGGGAGCGGTTTTTT. This gives the protein CVSGERFF. Based on the CDR3 plus reference TRBV3-1 and TRBJ2-2, the full variable domain is DTAVSQTPKYLVTQMGNDKSIKCEQNLGHDTMYWYKQDSKKFLKIMFSYNNKELIINETVPNRFSPKSPDKAHLNLHINSLELGDSAVYFCVSGERFFGEGSRLTVL.